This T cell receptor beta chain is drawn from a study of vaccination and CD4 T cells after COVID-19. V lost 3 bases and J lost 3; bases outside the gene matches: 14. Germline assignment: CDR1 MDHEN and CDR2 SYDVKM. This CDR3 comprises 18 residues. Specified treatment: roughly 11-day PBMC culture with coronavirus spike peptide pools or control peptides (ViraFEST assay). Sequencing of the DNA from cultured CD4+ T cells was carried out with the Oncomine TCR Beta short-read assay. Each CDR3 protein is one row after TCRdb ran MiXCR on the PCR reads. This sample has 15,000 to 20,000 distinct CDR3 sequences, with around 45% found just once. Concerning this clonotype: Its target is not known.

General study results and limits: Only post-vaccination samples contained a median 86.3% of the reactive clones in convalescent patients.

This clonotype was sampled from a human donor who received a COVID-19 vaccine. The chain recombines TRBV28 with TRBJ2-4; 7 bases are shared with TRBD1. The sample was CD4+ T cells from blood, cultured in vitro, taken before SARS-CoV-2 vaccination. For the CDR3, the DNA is TGTGCCAGCAGTTTTTCAGGGGGTTGGGCAATGGGCAAAAACATTCAGTACTTC. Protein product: CASSFSGGWAMGKNIQYF.